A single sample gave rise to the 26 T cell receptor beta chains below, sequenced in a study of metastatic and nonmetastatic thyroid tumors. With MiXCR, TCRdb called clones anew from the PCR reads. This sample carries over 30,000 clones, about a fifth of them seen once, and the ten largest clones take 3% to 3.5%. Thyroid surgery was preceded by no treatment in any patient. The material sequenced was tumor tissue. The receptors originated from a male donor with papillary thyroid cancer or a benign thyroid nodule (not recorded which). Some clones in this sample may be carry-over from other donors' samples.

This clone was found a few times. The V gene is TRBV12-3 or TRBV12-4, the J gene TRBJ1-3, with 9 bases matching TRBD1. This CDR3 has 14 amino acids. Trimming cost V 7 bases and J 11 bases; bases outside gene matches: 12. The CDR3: CASMVQGAPNAIYF. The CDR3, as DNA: TGTGCCAGCATGGTACAGGGGGCGCCTAACGCCATATATTTT.

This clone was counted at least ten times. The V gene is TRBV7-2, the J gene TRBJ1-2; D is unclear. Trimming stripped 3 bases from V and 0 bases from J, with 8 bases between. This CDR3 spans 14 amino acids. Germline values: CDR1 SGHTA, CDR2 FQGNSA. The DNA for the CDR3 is TGTGCCAGCAGCTTCCAGGAGACTAACTATGGCTACACCTTC. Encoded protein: CASSFQETNYGYTF. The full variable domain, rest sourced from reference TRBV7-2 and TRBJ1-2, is GAGVSQSPSNKVTEKGKDVELRCDPISGHTALYWYRQSLGQGLEFLIYFQGNSAPDKSGLPSDRFSAERTGGSVSTLTIQRTQQEDSAVYLCASSFQETNYGYTFGSGTRLTVV.

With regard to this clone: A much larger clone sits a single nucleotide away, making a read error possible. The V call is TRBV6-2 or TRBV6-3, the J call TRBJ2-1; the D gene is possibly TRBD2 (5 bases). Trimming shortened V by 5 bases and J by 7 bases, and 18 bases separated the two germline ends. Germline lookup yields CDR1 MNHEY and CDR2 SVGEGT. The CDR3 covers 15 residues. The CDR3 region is CASSLLVGAGNEQFF. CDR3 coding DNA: TGTGCCAGCAGTCTCTTGGTGGGAGCCGGTAATGAGCAGTTCTTC.

CDR3 nucleotide sequence: TGTGCCAGCAGTGACCGACTAGCGGGAGCAAGGTCCTACGAGCAGTACTTC. It codes for CASSDRLAGARSYEQYF. The chain couples TRBV6-1 to TRBJ2-7, with 12 bases identical to TRBD2. Looked up from germline, CDR1 is MNHNS and CDR2 is SASEGT. The CDR3 consists of 17 residues. After removal of 3 bases from V and 1 base from J, the junction contained 7 bases not matched to a gene.

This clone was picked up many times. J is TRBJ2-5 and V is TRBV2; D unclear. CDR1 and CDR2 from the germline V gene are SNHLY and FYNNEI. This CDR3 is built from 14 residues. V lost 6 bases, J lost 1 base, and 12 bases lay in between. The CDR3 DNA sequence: TGTGCCAGCAGCGTTGACATTTCCCAAGAGACCCAGTACTTC. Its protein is CASSVDISQETQYF.

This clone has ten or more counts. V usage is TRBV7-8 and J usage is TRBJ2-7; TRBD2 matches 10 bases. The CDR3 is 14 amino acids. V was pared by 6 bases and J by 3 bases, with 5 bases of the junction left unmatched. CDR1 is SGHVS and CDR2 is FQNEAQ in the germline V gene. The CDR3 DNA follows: TGTGCCAGCAGGAGGCTAGCGGGAGACTACGAGCAGTACTTC. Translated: CASRRLAGDYEQYF. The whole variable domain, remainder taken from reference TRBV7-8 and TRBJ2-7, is GAGVSQSPRYKVAKRGQDVALRCDPISGHVSLFWYQQALGQGPEFLTYFQNEAQLDKSGLPSDRFFAERPEGSVSTLKIQRTQQEDSAVYLCASRRLAGDYEQYFGPGTRLTVT.

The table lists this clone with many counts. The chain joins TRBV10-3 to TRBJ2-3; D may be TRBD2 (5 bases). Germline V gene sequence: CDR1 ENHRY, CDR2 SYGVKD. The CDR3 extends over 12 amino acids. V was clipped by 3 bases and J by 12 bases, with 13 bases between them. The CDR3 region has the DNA TGTGCCATCAGTGAAATCGGGGAGCACCAGTATTTT. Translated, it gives CAISEIGEHQYF.

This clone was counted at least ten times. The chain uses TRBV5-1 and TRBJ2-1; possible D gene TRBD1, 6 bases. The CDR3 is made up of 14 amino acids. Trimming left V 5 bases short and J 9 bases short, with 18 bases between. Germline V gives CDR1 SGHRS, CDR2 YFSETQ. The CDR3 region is CASRGAVTLPEQFF. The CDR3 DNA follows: TGCGCCAGCAGGGGGGCGGTTACCCTCCCTGAGCAGTTCTTC. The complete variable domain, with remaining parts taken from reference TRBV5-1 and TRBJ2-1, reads KAGVTQTPRYLIKTRGQQVTLSCSPISGHRSVSWYQQTPGQGLQFLFEYFSETQRNKGNFPGRFSGRQFSNSRSEMNVSTLELGDSALYLCASRGAVTLPEQFFGPGTRLTVL.

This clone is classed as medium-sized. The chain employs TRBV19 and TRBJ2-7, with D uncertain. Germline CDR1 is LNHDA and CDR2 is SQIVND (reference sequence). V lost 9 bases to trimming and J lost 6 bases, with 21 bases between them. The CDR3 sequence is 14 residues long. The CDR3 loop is CASGHSGITSEQYF. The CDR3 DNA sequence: TGTGCCAGCGGTCATTCTGGGATCACCTCCGAGCAGTACTTC.

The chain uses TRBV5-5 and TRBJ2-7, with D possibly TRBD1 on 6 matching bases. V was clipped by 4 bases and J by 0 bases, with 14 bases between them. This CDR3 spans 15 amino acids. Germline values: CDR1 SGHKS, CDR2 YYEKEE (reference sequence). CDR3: CASSVDRTSSYEQYF. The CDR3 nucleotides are TGTGCCAGCAGCGTGGACAGAACGAGCTCCTACGAGCAGTACTTC.

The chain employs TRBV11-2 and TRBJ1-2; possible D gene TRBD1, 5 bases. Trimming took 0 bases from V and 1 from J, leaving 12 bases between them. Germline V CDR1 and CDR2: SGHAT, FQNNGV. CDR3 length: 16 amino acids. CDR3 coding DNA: TGTGCCAGCAGCTTAGATTGGCCAGGGCGTAACTATGGCTACACCTTC. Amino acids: CASSLDWPGRNYGYTF.

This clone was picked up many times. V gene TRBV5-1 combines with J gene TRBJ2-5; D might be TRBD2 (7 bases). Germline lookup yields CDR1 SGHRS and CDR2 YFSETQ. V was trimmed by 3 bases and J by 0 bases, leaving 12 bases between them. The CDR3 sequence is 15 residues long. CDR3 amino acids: CASSWGGGDQETQYF. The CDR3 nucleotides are TGCGCCAGCAGCTGGGGGGGCGGCGACCAAGAGACCCAGTACTTC.

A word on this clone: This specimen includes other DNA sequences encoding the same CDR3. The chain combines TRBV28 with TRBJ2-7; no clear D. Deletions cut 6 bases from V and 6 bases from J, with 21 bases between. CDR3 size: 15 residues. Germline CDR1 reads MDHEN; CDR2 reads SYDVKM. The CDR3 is CASSLTRTLVSEQYF. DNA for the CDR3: TGTGCCAGCAGCTTGACCCGGACCCTAGTTTCCGAGCAGTACTTC.

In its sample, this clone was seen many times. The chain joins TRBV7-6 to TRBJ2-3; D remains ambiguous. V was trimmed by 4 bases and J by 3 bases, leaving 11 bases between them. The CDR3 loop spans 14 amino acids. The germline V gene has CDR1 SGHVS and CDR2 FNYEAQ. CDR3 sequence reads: CASSSSLGTDTQYF. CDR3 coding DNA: TGTGCCAGCAGCTCGAGTCTGGGTACAGATACGCAGTATTTT.

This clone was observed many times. The CDR3 DNA sequence: TGTGCCAGCAGTTGGGCAGGTCCTAGGGGAGGCTACACCTTC. Translating it yields CASSWAGPRGGYTF. The chain recombines TRBV28 with TRBJ1-2; D possibly corresponds to TRBD1 (5 bases). V lost 4 bases to trimming and J lost 8 bases, with 17 bases between them. Germline CDR1 MDHEN, CDR2 SYDVKM. The CDR3 extends over 14 amino acids.

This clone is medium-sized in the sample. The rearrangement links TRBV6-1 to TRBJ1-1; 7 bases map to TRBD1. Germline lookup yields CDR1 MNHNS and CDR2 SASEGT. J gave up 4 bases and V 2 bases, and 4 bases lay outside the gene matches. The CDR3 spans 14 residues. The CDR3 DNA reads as TGTGCCAGCAGTGAACCAGGGGGGGGCACTGAAGCTTTCTTT. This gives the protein CASSEPGGGTEAFF.

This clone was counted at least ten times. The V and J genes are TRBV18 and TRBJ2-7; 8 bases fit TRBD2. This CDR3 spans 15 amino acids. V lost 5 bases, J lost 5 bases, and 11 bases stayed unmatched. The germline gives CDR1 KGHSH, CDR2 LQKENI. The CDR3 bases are TGTGCCAGCTCAGGGTCGGCGGGAGGATTGGACGAGCAGTACTTC. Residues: CASSGSAGGLDEQYF.

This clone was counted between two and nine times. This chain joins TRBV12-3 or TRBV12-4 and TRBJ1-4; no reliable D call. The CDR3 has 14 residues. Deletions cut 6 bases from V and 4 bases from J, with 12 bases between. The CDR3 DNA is TGTGCCAGCAGCACCAAGACTCTTAATGAAAAACTGTTTTTT. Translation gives CASSTKTLNEKLFF.

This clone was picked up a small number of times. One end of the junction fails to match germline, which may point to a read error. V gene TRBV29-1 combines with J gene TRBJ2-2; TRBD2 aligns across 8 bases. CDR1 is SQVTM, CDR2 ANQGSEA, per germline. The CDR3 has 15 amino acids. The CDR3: CSGSTAGVNTGELFF. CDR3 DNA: TGCAGCGGGAGTACAGCGGGAGTGAACACCGGGGAGCTGTTCTTT.

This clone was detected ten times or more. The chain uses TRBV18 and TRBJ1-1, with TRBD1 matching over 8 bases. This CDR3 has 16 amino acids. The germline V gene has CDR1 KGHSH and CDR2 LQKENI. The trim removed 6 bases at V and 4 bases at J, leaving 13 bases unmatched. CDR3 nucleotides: TGTGCCAGCTCTCCTCGGGCTTCAGGGGGCTTCACTGAAGCTTTCTTT. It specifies CASSPRASGGFTEAFF.

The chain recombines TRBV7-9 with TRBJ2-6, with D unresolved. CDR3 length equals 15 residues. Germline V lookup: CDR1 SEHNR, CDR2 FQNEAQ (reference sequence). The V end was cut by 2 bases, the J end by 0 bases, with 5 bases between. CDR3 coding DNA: TGTGCCAGCAGCTTAATTGGCTCTGGGGCCAACGTCCTGACTTTC. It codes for CASSLIGSGANVLTF.

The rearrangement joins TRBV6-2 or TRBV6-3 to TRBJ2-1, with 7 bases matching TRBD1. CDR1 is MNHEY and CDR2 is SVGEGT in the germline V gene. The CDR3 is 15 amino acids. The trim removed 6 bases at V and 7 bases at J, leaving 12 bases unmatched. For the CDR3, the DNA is TGTGCCAGCAGCTACACTTGGGACAGAAAAAATGAGCAGTTCTTC. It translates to CASSYTWDRKNEQFF.

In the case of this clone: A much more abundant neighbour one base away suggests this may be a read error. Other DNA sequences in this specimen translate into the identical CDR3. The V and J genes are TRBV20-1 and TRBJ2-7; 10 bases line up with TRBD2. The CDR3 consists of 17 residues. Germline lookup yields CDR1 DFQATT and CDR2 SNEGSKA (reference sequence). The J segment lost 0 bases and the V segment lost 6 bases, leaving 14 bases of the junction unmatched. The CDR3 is CSAPNLAGDLSSYEQYF. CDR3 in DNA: TGCAGTGCCCCGAACCTAGCGGGAGATCTCTCCTCCTACGAGCAGTACTTC.

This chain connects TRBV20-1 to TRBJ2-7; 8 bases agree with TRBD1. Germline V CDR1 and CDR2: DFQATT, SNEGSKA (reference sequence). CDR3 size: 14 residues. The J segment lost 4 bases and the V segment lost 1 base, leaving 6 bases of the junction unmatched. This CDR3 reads CSARVSGGGYEQYF. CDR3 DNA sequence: TGCAGTGCTAGAGTGTCAGGGGGCGGGTACGAGCAGTACTTC.

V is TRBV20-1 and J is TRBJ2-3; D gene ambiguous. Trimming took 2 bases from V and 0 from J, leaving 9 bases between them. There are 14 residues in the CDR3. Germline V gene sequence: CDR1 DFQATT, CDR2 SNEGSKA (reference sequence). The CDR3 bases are TGCAGTGCTAGACCGCTAGGTAGCACAGATACGCAGTATTTT. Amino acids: CSARPLGSTDTQYF.

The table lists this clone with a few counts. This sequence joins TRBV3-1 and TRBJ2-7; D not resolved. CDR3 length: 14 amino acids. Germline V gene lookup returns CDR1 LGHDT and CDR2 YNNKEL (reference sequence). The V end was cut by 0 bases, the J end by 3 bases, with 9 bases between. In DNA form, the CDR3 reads TGTGCCAGCAGCCAAGATCCAGGTAGCTACGAGCAGTACTTC. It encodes CASSQDPGSYEQYF.